Sequencing of this T cell receptor (beta chain) was carried out in a study of early T cells in non-severe SARS-CoV-2 infection. Study context: Bulk RNA taken from unsorted whole blood was sequenced, leaving chains unpaired.

CDR1 is SGDLS, CDR2 YYNGEE, per germline. The V end lost 3 bases, the J end lost 10 bases, and 8 bases lay between the germline ends. CDR3 size: 11 residues. Concerning this clonotype: The antigen remains undetermined.

As part of library construction, unique molecular identifiers were attached to individual cDNA molecules. TCRdb passed the 5' RACE reads through MiXCR, listing each CDR3 protein once. The table records 30,000 to 35,000 distinct CDR3 sequences, 4% to 5% of them present only once. Findings of the study overall: Anti-spike CD8 specificities were favored by VDJdb matching, whose results missed private and CD4 specificities.

The chain recombines TRBV9 with TRBJ2-1, with no clear D. This clonotype originated in an adult who was a healthcare worker with PCR-confirmed SARS-CoV-2 infection or an uninfected control (not recorded which). Sequenced input: whole blood. CDR3 sequence reads: CASSAAKEQFF. The CDR3 DNA reads as TGTGCCAGCAGCGCCGCTAAGGAGCAGTTCTTC.